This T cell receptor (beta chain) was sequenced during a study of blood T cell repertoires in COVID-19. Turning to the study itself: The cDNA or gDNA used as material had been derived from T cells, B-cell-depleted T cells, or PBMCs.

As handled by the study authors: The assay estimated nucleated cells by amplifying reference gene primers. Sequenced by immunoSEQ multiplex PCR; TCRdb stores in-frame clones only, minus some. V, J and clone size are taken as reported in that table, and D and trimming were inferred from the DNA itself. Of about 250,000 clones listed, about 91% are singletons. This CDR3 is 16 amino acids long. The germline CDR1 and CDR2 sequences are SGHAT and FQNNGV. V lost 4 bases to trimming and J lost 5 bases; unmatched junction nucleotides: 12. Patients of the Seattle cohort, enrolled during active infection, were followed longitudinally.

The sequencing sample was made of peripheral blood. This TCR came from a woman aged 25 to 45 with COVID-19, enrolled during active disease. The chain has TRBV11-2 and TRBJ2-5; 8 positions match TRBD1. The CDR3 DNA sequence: TGTGCCAGCAGCTCCTGGACAGGGCGAGATGAGGAGACCCAGTACTTC. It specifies CASSSWTGRDEETQYF.